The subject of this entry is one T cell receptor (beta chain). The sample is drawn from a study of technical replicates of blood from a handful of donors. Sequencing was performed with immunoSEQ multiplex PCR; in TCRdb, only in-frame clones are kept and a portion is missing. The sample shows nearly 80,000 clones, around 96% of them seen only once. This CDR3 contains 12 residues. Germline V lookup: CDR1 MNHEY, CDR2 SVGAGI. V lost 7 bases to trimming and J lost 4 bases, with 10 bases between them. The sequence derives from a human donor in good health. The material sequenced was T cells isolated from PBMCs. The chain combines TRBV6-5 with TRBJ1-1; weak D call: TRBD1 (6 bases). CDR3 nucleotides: TGTGCCAGCATGGGGGCCGGCACTGAAGCTTTCTTT. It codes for CASMGAGTEAFF.